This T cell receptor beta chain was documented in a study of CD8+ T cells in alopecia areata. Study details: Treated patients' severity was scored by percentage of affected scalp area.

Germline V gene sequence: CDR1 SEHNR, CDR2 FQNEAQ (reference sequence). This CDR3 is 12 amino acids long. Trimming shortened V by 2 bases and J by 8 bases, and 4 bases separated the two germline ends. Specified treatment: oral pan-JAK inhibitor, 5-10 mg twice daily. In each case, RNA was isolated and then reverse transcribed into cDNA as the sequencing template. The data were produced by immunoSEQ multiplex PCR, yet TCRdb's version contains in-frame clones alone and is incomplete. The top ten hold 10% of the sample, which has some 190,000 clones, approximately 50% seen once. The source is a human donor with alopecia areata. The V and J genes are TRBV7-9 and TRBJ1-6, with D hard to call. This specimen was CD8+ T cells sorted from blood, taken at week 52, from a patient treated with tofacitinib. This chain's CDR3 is CASSLFYSPLHF. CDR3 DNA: TGTGCCAGCAGCTTATTTTATTCACCCCTCCACTTT.